This T cell receptor beta chain was sequenced for a study of cytomegalovirus exposure and HLA in healthy donors. Study outcomes and limitations: Cytomegalovirus association was assigned to about 150 TCR beta chains. Reports credit the classifier with highly specific, highly sensitive diagnosis of cytomegalovirus status. Sequencing probably produced one cluster of sequence variants that were highly shared.

Points on this clone: Its target is unknown.

It was with 60 Vbeta and 13 Jbeta primers that the PCR ran. Original analysis: Around 9.9 million shared chains were among the 60 million to 80 million unique TCR beta chains that a later analysis counted. Using immunoSEQ multiplex PCR, the repertoire was profiled, and TCRdb retains in-frame clones only, with some absent. V, J and clone size reflect that table, while D and trimming were determined from the DNA. This table holds about 120,000 clones, about 61% found once. Per germline, CDR1 MDHEN and CDR2 SYDVKM. V was clipped by 8 bases and J by 3 bases, with 11 bases between them. The CDR3 totals 14 residues.

The clonotype originates from a man between 18 and 35 years old in good health and CMV-seropositive. The chain uses TRBV28 and TRBJ2-6, with D perhaps matching TRBD2 (6 bases). The material sequenced was PBMCs. The CDR3 here is CASRRGGGANVLTF. In nucleotides, the CDR3 is TGTGCCAGCCGGCGGGGAGGTGGGGCCAACGTCCTGACTTTC. The whole variable domain, filled in from reference TRBV28 and TRBJ2-6, reads DVKVTQSSRYLVKRTGEKVFLECVQDMDHENMFWYRQDPGLGLRLIYFSYDVKMKEKGDIPEGYSVSREKKERFSLILESASTNQTSMYLCASRRGGGANVLTFGAGSRLTVL.